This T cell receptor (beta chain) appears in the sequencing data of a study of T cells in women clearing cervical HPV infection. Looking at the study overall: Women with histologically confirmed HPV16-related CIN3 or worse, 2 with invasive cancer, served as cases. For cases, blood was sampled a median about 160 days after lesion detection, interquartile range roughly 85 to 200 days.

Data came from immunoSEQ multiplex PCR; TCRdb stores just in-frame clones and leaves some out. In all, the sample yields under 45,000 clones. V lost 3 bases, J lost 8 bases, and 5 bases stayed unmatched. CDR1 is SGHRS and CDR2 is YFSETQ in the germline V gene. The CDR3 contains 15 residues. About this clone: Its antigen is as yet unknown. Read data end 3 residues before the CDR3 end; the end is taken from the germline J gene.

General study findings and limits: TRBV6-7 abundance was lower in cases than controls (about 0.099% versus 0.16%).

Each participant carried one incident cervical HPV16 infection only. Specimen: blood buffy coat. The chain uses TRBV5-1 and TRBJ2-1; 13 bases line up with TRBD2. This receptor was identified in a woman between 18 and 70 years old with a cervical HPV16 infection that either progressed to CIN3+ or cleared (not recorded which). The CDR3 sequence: CASSWTSGRGYEQFF. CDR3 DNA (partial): TGCGCCAGCAGCTGGACTAGCGGGAGAGGATATGAG.